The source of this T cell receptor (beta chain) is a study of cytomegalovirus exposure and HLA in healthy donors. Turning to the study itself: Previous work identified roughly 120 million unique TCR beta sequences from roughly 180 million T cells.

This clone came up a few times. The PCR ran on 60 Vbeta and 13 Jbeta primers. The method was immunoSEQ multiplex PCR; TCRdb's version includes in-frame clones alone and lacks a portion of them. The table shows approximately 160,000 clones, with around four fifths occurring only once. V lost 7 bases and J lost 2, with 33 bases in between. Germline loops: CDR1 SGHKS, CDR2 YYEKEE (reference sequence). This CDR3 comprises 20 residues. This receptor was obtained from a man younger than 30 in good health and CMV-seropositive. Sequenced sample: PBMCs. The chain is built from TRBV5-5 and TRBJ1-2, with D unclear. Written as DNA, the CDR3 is TGTGCCAGCCTAGGCTTAGACGAGAGGCTTAGAAACACTTTAAACTATGGCTACACCTTC. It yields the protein CASLGLDERLRNTLNYGYTF.